These 15 T cell receptor beta chains were sequenced from one sample in a study of identical twins. TCRdb itself ran the 5' RACE reads through MiXCR, one entry per CDR3 protein. The sample contains 450,000 to 650,000 distinct CDR3 sequences, more than 9% of which appear only once. These data were likewise used in another study, on yellow fever vaccine responses in identical twins.

Sequencing was carried out using PBMCs. These receptors were collected from a woman aged 18-29 years in good health.

The chain employs TRBV5-1 and TRBJ2-1; 8 bases fit TRBD2. V trimming: 6 bases; J trimming: 2 bases; junction bases outside the gene matches: 10. There are 16 residues in the CDR3. Germline V CDR1 and CDR2: SGHRS, YFSETQ. The CDR3 protein is CASTRPGGEPYNEQFF. In DNA form, the CDR3 reads TGCGCCAGCACGAGGCCCGGGGGGGAACCCTACAATGAGCAGTTCTTC.

In its sample, this clonotype was seen many times. The chain combines TRBV3-1 with TRBJ2-3; 10 bases match TRBD2. Losses at the gene ends were 4 bases for V and 2 bases for J; bases not matched to a gene: 6. Germline V gene data show CDR1 as LGHDT and CDR2 as YNNKEL (reference sequence). The length of the CDR3 is 16 residues. The CDR3 loop reads CASSPKREGYTDTQYF. The DNA for the CDR3 is TGTGCCAGCAGCCCCAAGCGGGAGGGGTACACAGATACGCAGTATTTT.

This clonotype has a handful of counts. The V gene is TRBV11-2, the J gene TRBJ2-1, with TRBD2 identical over 8 bases. The CDR3 consists of 18 residues. CDR1 is SGHAT, CDR2 FQNNGV, per germline. V shed 1 base and J 2 bases; nucleotides not matched to a gene: 10. Here the CDR3 DNA reads TGTGCCAGCAGCTTAGTCCGGGGGGGGACGCCAACCTACAATGAGCAGTTCTTC. Translation: CASSLVRGGTPTYNEQFF.

This clonotype was detected a few times. The chain carries TRBV5-1 and TRBJ2-3; D uncertain. This CDR3 contains 15 residues. The germline V gene encodes CDR1 SGHRS and CDR2 YFSETQ. Trimming pared 4 bases from V and 4 bases from J, leaving 16 bases between. Here the CDR3 DNA reads TGCGCCAGCAGCCCCGCTAGGGCCGACCCAGATACGCAGTATTTT. Encoded protein: CASSPARADPDTQYF.

This clonotype was detected many times. The chain employs TRBV12-3 or TRBV12-4 and TRBJ2-3, with D possibly matching TRBD2 (6 bases). V gave up 8 bases and J gave up 2 bases, with 14 bases separating them. The CDR3 sequence is 14 residues long. CDR3 residues: CASQTREHTDTQYF. CDR3 in DNA: TGTGCCAGCCAGACCCGGGAGCACACAGATACGCAGTATTTT.

This clonotype was detected only a few times. V and J are TRBV14 and TRBJ2-1; TRBD2 aligns across 11 bases. V shed 4 bases and J 5 bases; nucleotides not matched to a gene: 7. The CDR3 runs to 16 residues. Germline V gene data show CDR1 as SGHDN and CDR2 as FVKESK. For the CDR3, the DNA is TGTGCCAGCAGCCCGCTAGCGGGAGGCATGGACAATGAGCAGTTCTTC. Amino acid sequence: CASSPLAGGMDNEQFF.

The chain combines TRBV2 with TRBJ2-5, with TRBD2 as a possible D gene (7 bases). The CDR3 has 13 amino acids. V was trimmed by 6 bases and J by 5 bases, leaving 13 bases between them. Germline CDR1 reads SNHLY; CDR2 reads FYNNEI. The CDR3 sequence is CASRGGADETQYF. For the CDR3, the DNA is TGTGCCAGCAGGGGGGGGGCCGATGAGACCCAGTACTTC.

The chain employs TRBV15 and TRBJ1-4; no firm D call. Trimming shortened V by 6 bases and J by 3 bases, and 14 bases separated the two germline ends. CDR3 length: 15 amino acids. From germline, CDR1 is LNHNV and CDR2 YYDKDF (reference sequence). CDR3 region: CATRDESGANEKLFF. CDR3 coding DNA: TGTGCCACCAGAGATGAGTCTGGGGCTAATGAAAAACTGTTTTTT.

This clonotype was picked up many times. The chain carries TRBV12-3 or TRBV12-4 and TRBJ2-2; TRBD2 aligns across 7 bases. V dropped 4 bases and J dropped 7; count of bases not matched to a gene: 9. The CDR3 length is 15 residues. This CDR3 is CASSSREGPFGELFF. The DNA of the CDR3 is TGTGCCAGCAGTTCCAGGGAGGGCCCCTTCGGGGAGCTGTTTTTT.

The sample holds a few counts of this clonotype. The chain carries TRBV12-3 or TRBV12-4 and TRBJ1-1; maybe TRBD1 (5 bases). CDR3 length: 14 residues. The V and J ends lost 5 bases and 4 bases respectively, with 14 bases between them. The CDR3 coding sequence is TGTGCCAGCAGTCCCCTCGGGGGTCTCACTGAAGCTTTCTTT. It translates to CASSPLGGLTEAFF.

This clonotype was recorded a few times. The gene calls are TRBV7-8 and TRBJ2-1; a weak D match, TRBD2 (6 bases). There are 15 residues in the CDR3. Germline assignment: CDR1 SGHVS and CDR2 FQNEAQ. With 5 bases removed from V and 3 bases from J, the gap between germline ends came to 14 bases. The CDR3 sequence: CASSQTSTSYNEQFF. CDR3 in DNA: TGTGCCAGCAGCCAAACTAGCACCAGCTACAATGAGCAGTTCTTC.

This clonotype was found many times. CDR3 protein: CASSAGQGWLETQYF. CDR3 nucleotide sequence: TGCGCCAGCAGCGCAGGACAGGGTTGGTTGGAGACCCAGTACTTC. The gene calls are TRBV5-1 and TRBJ2-5, with 8 bases matching TRBD1. This CDR3 region has 15 residues. The V gene end was trimmed by 4 bases and the J gene end by 5 bases; junction bases not matched to a gene: 10. The germline CDR1 and CDR2 sequences are SGHRS and YFSETQ.

This clonotype was observed at least ten times. V gene TRBV29-1 combines with J gene TRBJ2-7; TRBD1 or TRBD2 may be the D gene (6 bases each). This CDR3 comprises 15 residues. Germline CDR1 reads SQVTM; CDR2 reads ANQGSEA. V was trimmed by 6 bases and J by 2 bases, leaving 20 bases between them. CDR3 loop: CSVELQGREAYEQYF. CDR3 sequence (DNA): TGCAGCGTAGAACTACAGGGAAGGGAGGCCTACGAGCAGTACTTC.

In DNA form, the CDR3 reads TGTGCCAGCAGCCCGGACAGGGCATCTTCACCCCTCCACTTT. This codes for CASSPDRASSPLHF. The V gene is TRBV3-1, the J gene TRBJ1-6; 8 bases align to TRBD1. The CDR3 contains 14 residues. Germline CDR1 and CDR2: LGHDT and YNNKEL (reference sequence). Trimming at V came to 4 bases and at J to 9 bases, leaving 5 bases not matched to a gene. The whole variable domain, remainder taken from reference TRBV3-1 and TRBJ1-6, is DTAVSQTPKYLVTQMGNDKSIKCEQNLGHDTMYWYKQDSKKFLKIMFSYNNKELIINETVPNRFSPKSPDKAHLNLHINSLELGDSAVYFCASSPDRASSPLHFGNGTRLTVT.

V usage is TRBV9 and J usage is TRBJ2-3, with D perhaps TRBD2 (6 bases). Germline CDR1 SGDLS, CDR2 YYNGEE. This CDR3 region has 15 residues. V lost 3 bases and J 1 base, leaving 12 bases between the germline ends. CDR3 residues: CASSGWDSRTDTQYF. CDR3 nucleotide sequence: TGTGCCAGCAGCGGTTGGGACTCCCGCACAGATACGCAGTATTTT.